Following are 20 T cell receptor beta chains from one sample sequenced in a study of OX40 agonist ivuxolimab in advanced cancers. Generated by immunoSEQ multiplex PCR, the TCRdb table keeps only in-frame clones and is missing some. The sample includes tens of thousands of clones, roughly nine tenths of them seen just once. Sequenced here: CD4+ or CD8+ T cells sorted from blood, sampled in a trial of the OX40 agonist ivuxolimab. These receptors all come from an adult with an advanced solid tumor such as melanoma, head and neck, liver or kidney cancer.

The rearrangement uses TRBV27 and TRBJ2-2; no clear D. The ends were cut back, 3 bases at V and 0 bases at J, with 8 bases in the middle. Germline values: CDR1 MNHEY, CDR2 SMNVEV (reference sequence). CDR3 length equals 15 residues. The CDR3: CASSFQDPNTGELFF. CDR3 in DNA: TGTGCCAGCAGTTTCCAGGATCCGAACACCGGGGAGCTGTTTTTT.

The rearrangement joins TRBV7-8 to TRBJ1-4, with unresolved D. The V gene's germline CDR1 is SGHVS and CDR2 FQNEAQ. CDR3 length: 13 amino acids. V was shortened by 5 bases and J by 8 bases, with 12 bases between the two germline ends. The CDR3 DNA reads TGTGCCAGCAGCCCCGCTAGGGAAGAAAAACTGTTTTTT. Translated, it gives CASSPAREEKLFF.

The table lists this clone with a count of one. The chain is built from TRBV7-8 and TRBJ1-1; tentative D call: TRBD1 (5 bases). This CDR3 region has 16 residues. V was shortened by 5 bases and J by 2 bases, with 18 bases between the two germline ends. Germline V gene sequence: CDR1 SGHVS, CDR2 FQNEAQ. CDR3 sequence: CASSRQWGEENTEAFF. The DNA for the CDR3 is TGTGCCAGCAGCCGACAATGGGGGGAGGAAAACACTGAAGCTTTCTTT.

The chain couples TRBV7-3 to TRBJ2-1, with 8 bases that match TRBD2. This CDR3 spans 15 amino acids. With V trimmed by 5 bases and J by 8 bases, 11 bases remained unmatched. Looked up from germline, CDR1 is SGHTA and CDR2 is FQGTGA. The CDR3 region is CASSPGTSGGHEQFF. Here the CDR3 DNA reads TGTGCCAGCAGCCCTGGGACTAGTGGGGGGCATGAGCAGTTCTTC.

The chain has TRBV5-1 and TRBJ1-1; 8 positions agree with TRBD1. Unmatched junction bases numbered 6, after V lost 2 bases and J lost 6 bases. The germline V gene encodes CDR1 SGHRS and CDR2 YFSETQ. The length of the CDR3 is 14 residues. Here the CDR3 reads CASSFSQGAAEAFF. CDR3 nucleotides: TGCGCCAGCAGCTTTTCGCAGGGGGCAGCTGAAGCTTTCTTT.

The chain employs TRBV4-3 and TRBJ2-1; 11 bases are shared with TRBD2. The length of the CDR3 is 17 residues. V was pared by 0 bases and J by 4 bases, with 5 bases of the junction left unmatched. Germline V gene data show CDR1 as LGHNA and CDR2 as YSLEER. The chain's CDR3 is CASSQDASGGPYNEQFF. The CDR3 DNA reads TGCGCCAGCAGCCAAGATGCTAGCGGGGGGCCATACAATGAGCAGTTCTTC.

This clone was counted a single time. CDR3 loop: CASSSGTADSGANVLTF. CDR3 nucleotides: TGCGCCAGCAGCTCCGGGACAGCGGACTCTGGGGCCAACGTCCTGACTTTC. The chain has TRBV5-1 and TRBJ2-6; 7 nucleotides align to TRBD1. This CDR3 comprises 17 residues. The germline V gene encodes CDR1 SGHRS and CDR2 YFSETQ. Unmatched junction bases numbered 6, after V lost 3 bases and J lost 0 bases.

The V and J genes are TRBV5-1 and TRBJ1-4; D call uncertain. Germline V gives CDR1 SGHRS, CDR2 YFSETQ. The CDR3 totals 16 residues. V was cut by 0 bases and J by 3 bases, with 12 bases left in between. The CDR3, as DNA: TGCGCCAGCAGCTTGGACCCCGGTGGGTCTAATGAAAAACTGTTTTTT. As protein: CASSLDPGGSNEKLFF.

The chain joins TRBV19 to TRBJ2-2; 12 bases fit TRBD1. J was trimmed by 7 bases and V by 7 bases; bases with no gene match: 4. CDR1 is LNHDA and CDR2 is SQIVND in the germline V gene (reference sequence). CDR3 length equals 14 residues. The CDR3: CASKGTGGFGELFF. DNA of the CDR3: TGTGCCAGTAAGGGGACAGGGGGCTTCGGGGAGCTGTTTTTT.

The J gene is TRBJ2-3, the V gene TRBV7-3; tentatively, D is TRBD2 (5 bases). This CDR3 contains 16 residues. Trimming took off 0 bases at V and 5 bases at J, with 15 bases between the two ends. CDR1 is SGHTA, CDR2 FQGTGA, per germline. CDR3 residues: CASSLTGGFAIDTQYF. CDR3 nucleotides: TGTGCCAGCAGCTTAACAGGCGGGTTTGCAATAGATACGCAGTATTTT.

This rearrangement joins TRBV11-2 to TRBJ1-3, with D unclear. Germline V CDR1 and CDR2: SGHAT, FQNNGV. V was trimmed by 1 base and J by 9 bases, leaving 7 bases between them. The CDR3 loop spans 12 amino acids. DNA for the CDR3: TGTGCCAGCAGCTTAGTCGAAGGCACCATATATTTT. Translating gives CASSLVEGTIYF.

CDR3 nucleotide sequence: TGTGCCAGCAGCATAAACGGCAATGAGCAGTTCTTC. Its translation is CASSINGNEQFF. The rearrangement uses TRBV7-9 and TRBJ2-1; no clear D. Germline CDR1 is SEHNR and CDR2 is FQNEAQ (reference sequence). The CDR3 has 12 amino acids. V was pared by 5 bases and J by 6 bases, with 8 bases between. The entire variable domain, with the rest obtained from reference TRBV7-9 and TRBJ2-1, is as follows: DTGVSQNPRHKITKRGQNVTFRCDPISEHNRLYWYRQTLGQGPEFLTYFQNEAQLEKSRLLSDRFSAERPKGSFSTLEIQRTEQGDSAMYLCASSINGNEQFFGPGTRLTVL.

This chain links TRBV4-2 with TRBJ2-2; 9 nucleotides align to TRBD1. The CDR3 length is 16 residues. V lost 1 base, J lost 2 bases, and 2 bases stayed unmatched. From germline, CDR1 is LGHNA and CDR2 YNFKEQ. This CDR3 is CASSQGTGENTGELFF. In DNA, the CDR3 is TGTGCCAGCAGCCAAGGGACAGGGGAAAACACCGGGGAGCTGTTTTTT.

The rearrangement links TRBV6-6 to TRBJ1-5; D not resolved. CDR3 size: 13 residues. Germline lookup yields CDR1 MNHNY and CDR2 SVGAGI (reference sequence). The germline V and J ends were trimmed by 8 bases and 4 bases, with 12 bases remaining between them. Here the CDR3 reads CASSGQQNQPQHF. CDR3 nucleotide sequence: TGTGCCAGCTCCGGGCAGCAAAATCAGCCCCAGCATTTT.

The chain recombines TRBV6-5 with TRBJ1-2; 7 bases match TRBD1. V lost 6 bases to trimming and J lost 7 bases; unmatched junction nucleotides: 5. Germline CDR1 reads MNHEY; CDR2 reads SVGAGI. There are 12 residues in the CDR3. CDR3 sequence: CASSPGQAGYTF. The CDR3 DNA reads as TGTGCCAGCAGCCCTGGACAGGCTGGCTACACCTTC.

The rearrangement uses TRBV5-8 and TRBJ2-1; D remains unclear. Per the germline V gene, CDR1 is SGHTS and CDR2 is YDEGEE. This CDR3 region has 11 residues. V dropped 2 bases and J dropped 12 bases, with 9 bases sitting between them. CDR3 sequence (DNA): TGTGCCAGCAGCTTTTTGGAGAGGCAGTTCTTC. Encoded protein: CASSFLERQFF.

This rearrangement joins TRBV5-6 to TRBJ2-3; 7 nucleotides agree with TRBD2. Germline CDR1 SGHDT, CDR2 YYEEEE. V gave up 5 bases and J gave up 0 bases; unmatched junction bases: 3. There are 14 residues in the CDR3. This CDR3 reads CASRGGTSTDTQYF. CDR3 nucleotides: TGTGCCAGCAGGGGAGGGACCAGCACAGATACGCAGTATTTT.

The rearrangement joins TRBV9 to TRBJ1-4; 7 nucleotides align to TRBD1. This CDR3 has 17 amino acids. The germline V gene encodes CDR1 SGDLS and CDR2 YYNGEE. Trimming removed 2 bases from V and 6 bases from J; junction bases left unmatched: 13. The CDR3 here is CASSVEIGGTGDEKLFF. CDR3 DNA: TGTGCCAGCAGCGTGGAGATCGGGGGTACAGGGGATGAAAAACTGTTTTTT.

This CDR3 reads CAISESGLARETQYF. The CDR3 DNA reads TGTGCCATCAGTGAGTCAGGGCTAGCTAGAGAGACCCAGTACTTC. This chain joins TRBV10-3 and TRBJ2-5; weak D call: TRBD2 (5 bases). The CDR3 covers 15 residues. In germline, CDR1 is ENHRY, CDR2 SYGVKD. V was pared by 0 bases and J by 4 bases, with 12 bases between.

J is TRBJ1-2 and V is TRBV2, with D unresolved. Deletions cut 6 bases from V and 2 bases from J, with 10 bases between. Germline assignment: CDR1 SNHLY and CDR2 FYNNEI. The length of the CDR3 is 13 residues. CDR3 DNA: TGTGCCAGCAGGGGAGACACAAACTATGGCTACACCTTC. Translated, it gives CASRGDTNYGYTF.